A single sample is the source of the 25 T cell receptor beta chains below, sequenced in a study of shared clonotypes between healthy human individuals. Clones were sequenced by immunoSEQ multiplex PCR, and TCRdb holds only the in-frame ones, with some missing. The sample lists about 1 million clones, about 74% occurring once. The sample consisted of memory CD4+ T cells sorted from blood. Subset: CD45RA-negative fraction. These receptor sequences come from a man aged 18 to 29 in good health.

There are a few counts of this clone. This sequence joins TRBV19 and TRBJ1-4; D remains unclear. CDR1 and CDR2 from the germline V gene are LNHDA and SQIVND (reference sequence). The CDR3 totals 13 residues. The germline V and J ends were trimmed by 5 bases and 4 bases, with 8 bases remaining between them. The CDR3 protein is CASSFSINEKLFF. In DNA, the CDR3 is TGTGCCAGTAGTTTCTCAATTAATGAAAAACTGTTTTTT.

The chain has TRBV5-3 and TRBJ1-1; D is possibly TRBD1 (6 bases). TRBV5-3 has ORF status, its function being uncertain. CDR3 length: 12 residues. The V gene lost 5 bases and the J gene lost 3 bases, with 8 bases spanning the gap. CDR3 region: CARSHRDTEAFF. CDR3 sequence (DNA): TGTGCCAGAAGTCACAGGGACACTGAAGCTTTCTTT.

This chain uses TRBV5-1 with TRBJ1-2; TRBD1 is a possible D gene (6 bases). In germline, CDR1 is SGHRS, CDR2 YFSETQ. This CDR3 comprises 16 residues. V gave up 4 bases and J gave up 7 bases, with 23 bases separating them. The CDR3 coding sequence is TGCGCCAGCAGCCCCGATCCCCGGGTGGGGGCGGCTGGCTACACCTTC. Translated, it gives CASSPDPRVGAAGYTF.

V usage is TRBV6-5 and J usage is TRBJ2-6; D unclear. Germline V gene sequence: CDR1 MNHEY, CDR2 SVGAGI. Trimming shortened V by 5 bases and J by 4 bases, and 12 bases separated the two germline ends. This CDR3 contains 15 residues. DNA of the CDR3: TGTGCCAGCAGTCCTTCGGCCGGGGGGGCCAACGTCCTGACTTTC. Translated: CASSPSAGGANVLTF.

V and J are TRBV6-1 and TRBJ2-7; possibly TRBD1 or TRBD2 for D (5 bases each). V was pared by 4 bases and J by 0 bases, with 13 bases between. The CDR3 is 15 residues long. Germline-derived CDR1 and CDR2 are MNHNS and SASEGT. The DNA of the CDR3 is TGTGCCAGCAGTGCGAGGGGCCGTAGCTCCTACGAGCAGTACTTC. This encodes CASSARGRSSYEQYF.

The V call is TRBV10-3, the J call TRBJ1-2, with 7 bases matching TRBD1. The germline gives CDR1 ENHRY, CDR2 SYGVKD. V was clipped by 8 bases and J by 2 bases; unmatched bases: 5. The CDR3 contains 13 residues. CDR3 protein: CAIFQGGNYGYTF. The DNA for the CDR3 is TGTGCCATCTTCCAGGGGGGGAACTATGGCTACACCTTC.

The chain combines TRBV30 with TRBJ2-7, with D hard to call. Germline CDR1 reads GTSNPN; CDR2 reads SVGIG (reference sequence). CDR3 length: 13 residues. Trimming pared 3 bases from V and 2 bases from J, leaving 11 bases between. CDR3 residues: CAWSPGPAYEQYF. CDR3 nucleotide sequence: TGTGCCTGGAGCCCCGGGCCAGCCTACGAGCAGTACTTC.

The genes are TRBV28 and TRBJ2-5, with D perhaps TRBD1 or TRBD2 (6 bases each). V lost 6 bases to trimming and J lost 4 bases, with 12 bases between them. The CDR3 has 13 amino acids. Germline-derived CDR1 and CDR2 are MDHEN and SYDVKM. The CDR3 DNA reads as TGTGCCAGCAGCCAACAGGGAGGAGAGACCCAGTACTTC. This encodes CASSQQGGETQYF.

The sample holds many counts of this clone. The rearrangement uses TRBV4-1 and TRBJ1-4; D gene uncertain. The CDR3 runs to 17 residues. CDR1 and CDR2 (germline): MGHRA, YSYEKL. V was clipped by 3 bases and J by 5 bases, with 19 bases between them. CDR3 residues: CASSHPKETGQNEKLFF. CDR3 DNA sequence: TGCGCCAGCAGCCACCCAAAGGAGACCGGCCAAAATGAAAAACTGTTTTTT.

This chain connects TRBV23-1 to TRBJ2-7; D not resolved. TRBV23-1 qualifies as an ORF whose function is uncertain. The V gene lost 0 bases and the J gene lost 3 bases, with 12 bases spanning the gap. The CDR3 is 15 amino acids. For the CDR3, the DNA is TGCGCCAGCAGTCAATCAAGTCCCAAAGGCTACGAGCAGTACTTC. Translated: CASSQSSPKGYEQYF.

V gene TRBV5-1 combines with J gene TRBJ2-3; the match to TRBD2 covers 8 bases. The CDR3 loop spans 18 amino acids. The germline V gene encodes CDR1 SGHRS and CDR2 YFSETQ. With 4 bases clipped from V and 0 bases from J, the junction kept 13 bases outside the gene matches. As DNA, the CDR3 is TGCGCCAGCAGCCCCTCCGCCAGCGGGGGCCCTAGCACAGATACGCAGTATTTT. Encoded protein: CASSPSASGGPSTDTQYF.

Only a few counts were recorded for this clone. V usage is TRBV7-2 and J usage is TRBJ1-2; D not certain. With 3 bases removed from V and 3 bases from J, the gap between germline ends came to 2 bases. The CDR3 has 11 amino acids. Germline assignment: CDR1 SGHTA and CDR2 FQGNSA. The CDR3 coding sequence is TGTGCCAGCAGCTTTGACTATGGCTACACCTTC. Its protein product is CASSFDYGYTF.

This clone was counted a single time. The chain uses TRBV19 and TRBJ2-1; TRBD2 matches 10 bases. The ends lost 5 bases at V and 9 bases at J; junction bases unmatched: 10. From germline, CDR1 is LNHDA and CDR2 SQIVND (reference sequence). The CDR3 has 15 amino acids. In DNA form, the CDR3 reads TGTGCCAGTAGTCAATTTTGGGCTAGCGGGAGTGAGCAGTTCTTC. Amino acid sequence: CASSQFWASGSEQFF.

This chain connects TRBV28 to TRBJ1-3; the match to TRBD1 covers 7 bases. V was pared by 3 bases and J by 0 bases, with 2 bases of the junction left unmatched. Germline CDR1 reads MDHEN; CDR2 reads SYDVKM. The CDR3 is made up of 15 amino acids. The CDR3 loop is CASSFRGSSGNTIYF. The CDR3 region has the DNA TGTGCCAGCAGTTTCAGGGGGAGCTCTGGAAACACCATATATTTT.

V is TRBV6-5 and J is TRBJ1-6; 7 bases map to TRBD1. J was trimmed by 7 bases and V by 5 bases; bases with no gene match: 8. The CDR3 covers 15 residues. Germline V gene sequence: CDR1 MNHEY, CDR2 SVGAGI. The chain's CDR3 is CASSPFGTANSPLHF. The CDR3 DNA sequence: TGTGCCAGCAGTCCGTTCGGGACAGCGAATTCACCCCTCCACTTT.

V usage is TRBV5-1 and J usage is TRBJ2-5; D remains ambiguous. The J call may be mistaken, given a closer DNA end match to TRBJ2-7. The germline V gene has CDR1 SGHRS and CDR2 YFSETQ. This CDR3 region has 14 residues. CDR3 bases: TGCGCCAGCAGCTTGCTCGGAGCCTCCTACGAGCAGTACTTC. It specifies CASSLLGASYEQYF.

The rearrangement links TRBV2 to TRBJ1-4, with D maybe TRBD1 (5 bases). This CDR3 has 14 amino acids. Germline V gene sequence: CDR1 SNHLY, CDR2 FYNNEI. Trimming pared 1 base from V and 3 bases from J, leaving 6 bases between. CDR3 coding DNA: TGTGCCAGCAGTGAAGGAGGGGCTAATGAAAAACTGTTTTTT. Translating gives CASSEGGANEKLFF.

The genes are TRBV6-5 and TRBJ1-4, with D possibly TRBD1 on 5 matching bases. The CDR3 is 15 amino acids. Germline V gives CDR1 MNHEY, CDR2 SVGAGI. V gave up 2 bases and J gave up 0 bases, with 7 bases separating them. The CDR3 bases are TGTGCCAGCAGTTACAGGGGTCCAACTAATGAAAAACTGTTTTTT. Amino acids: CASSYRGPTNEKLFF.

This rearrangement joins TRBV19 to TRBJ2-1, with TRBD2 matching over 7 bases. Germline V gives CDR1 LNHDA, CDR2 SQIVND (reference sequence). This CDR3 is 15 amino acids long. After removal of 9 bases from V and 10 bases from J, the junction contained 18 bases not matched to a gene. The CDR3 DNA reads as TGTGCCAGCCTTCCCCGGGGACTAAGAAGGGAAGAGCAGTTCTTC. Translating gives CASLPRGLRREEQFF.

The chain is built from TRBV28 and TRBJ2-3; 8 bases fit TRBD1. The J segment lost 6 bases and the V segment lost 4 bases, leaving 15 bases of the junction unmatched. This CDR3 contains 17 residues. Germline loops: CDR1 MDHEN, CDR2 SYDVKM. CDR3 in DNA: TGTGCCAGCAGTTCGGACAGGGTTCTGGTCGCGAAGGATACGCAGTATTTT. Its protein product is CASSSDRVLVAKDTQYF.

This clone was counted only a few times. This sequence joins TRBV10-3 and TRBJ1-6; a possible D gene is TRBD1 (5 bases). This CDR3 spans 14 amino acids. Trimming left V 4 bases short and J 8 bases short, with 12 bases between. The germline CDR1 and CDR2 sequences are ENHRY and SYGVKD. CDR3 nucleotide sequence: TGTGCCATCAGTGGTGGTCTACAGGATTCACCCCTCCACTTT. Translated: CAISGGLQDSPLHF.

V gene TRBV9 combines with J gene TRBJ2-3; a weak D match, TRBD2 (6 bases). The CDR3 loop spans 15 amino acids. V lost 0 bases and J lost 2, with 10 bases in between. Germline CDR1 and CDR2: SGDLS and YYNGEE. Here the CDR3 reads CASSVGGANTDTQYF. The CDR3 DNA sequence: TGTGCCAGCAGCGTAGGCGGGGCGAACACAGATACGCAGTATTTT.

The V call is TRBV5-4, the J call TRBJ2-2; 11 bases line up with TRBD2. The CDR3 covers 16 residues. CDR1 and CDR2 (germline): SGHNT, YYREEE (reference sequence). Unmatched junction bases numbered 5, after V lost 4 bases and J lost 3 bases. Here the CDR3 DNA reads TGTGCCAGCAGCAAAACTAGCGGGAGTCACACCGGGGAGCTGTTTTTT. This translates into CASSKTSGSHTGELFF.

The chain couples TRBV19 to TRBJ2-2; D is undetermined. Germline CDR1 reads LNHDA; CDR2 reads SQIVND (reference sequence). The V end was cut by 7 bases, the J end by 0 bases, with 9 bases between. There are 14 residues in the CDR3. The CDR3 sequence is CASTKDANTGELFF. The DNA for the CDR3 is TGTGCCAGTACGAAGGACGCGAACACCGGGGAGCTGTTTTTT. Variable domain in full (rest from reference TRBV19 and TRBJ2-2): DGGITQSPKYLFRKEGQNVTLSCEQNLNHDAMYWYRQDPGQGLRLIYYSQIVNDFQKGDIAEGYSVSREKKESFPLTVTSAQKNPTAFYLCASTKDANTGELFFGEGSRLTVL.

The V call is TRBV5-5, the J call TRBJ1-6; weak D call: TRBD1 (6 bases). Trimming removed 3 bases at V and 9 bases at J, with 16 bases between. The CDR3 loop spans 15 amino acids. Germline CDR1 is SGHKS and CDR2 is YYEKEE (reference sequence). CDR3 nucleotide sequence: TGTGCCAGCAGCTCCCTACAGGGCACGGGTTCACCCCTCCACTTT. Amino acids: CASSSLQGTGSPLHF.